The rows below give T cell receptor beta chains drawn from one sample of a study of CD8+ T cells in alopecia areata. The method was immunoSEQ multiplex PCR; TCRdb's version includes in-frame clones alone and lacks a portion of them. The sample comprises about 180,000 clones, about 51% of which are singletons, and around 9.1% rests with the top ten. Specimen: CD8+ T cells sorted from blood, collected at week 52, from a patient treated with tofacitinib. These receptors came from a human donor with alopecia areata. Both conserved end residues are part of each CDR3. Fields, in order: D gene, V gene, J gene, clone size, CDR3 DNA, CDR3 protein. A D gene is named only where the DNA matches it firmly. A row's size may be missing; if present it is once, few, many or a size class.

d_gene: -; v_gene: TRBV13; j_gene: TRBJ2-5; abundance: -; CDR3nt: TGTGCCAGCAGCCTGACCTCACAGGAGACCCAGTACTTC; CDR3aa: CASSLTSQETQYF
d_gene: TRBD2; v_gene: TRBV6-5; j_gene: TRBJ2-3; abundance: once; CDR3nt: TGTGCCAGCAGTTACTCGGCGGGGGGTTGGACAGATACGCAGTATTTT; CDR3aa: CASSYSAGGWTDTQYF
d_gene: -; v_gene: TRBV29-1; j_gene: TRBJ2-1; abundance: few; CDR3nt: TGCAGCGTTGAGTCCCGGGACCCCAATGAGCAGTTCTTC; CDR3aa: CSVESRDPNEQFF
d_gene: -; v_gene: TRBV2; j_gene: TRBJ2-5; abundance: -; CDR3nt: TGTGCCAGTAACTCGGGATTGAAAGAGACCCAGTACTTC; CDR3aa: CASNSGLKETQYF
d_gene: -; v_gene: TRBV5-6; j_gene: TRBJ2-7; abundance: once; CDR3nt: TGTGCCAGCAGCCCCGAGGGTATCTCCTACGAGCAGTACTTC; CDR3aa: CASSPEGISYEQYF
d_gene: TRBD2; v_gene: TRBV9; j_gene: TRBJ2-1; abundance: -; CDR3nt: TGTGCCAGCAGTCCCAGCCGGGGGGGCTACAATGAGCAGTTCTTC; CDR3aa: CASSPSRGGYNEQFF
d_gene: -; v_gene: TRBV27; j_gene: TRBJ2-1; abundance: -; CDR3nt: TGTGCCAGCAGTTTATCGGGGGAAACCTTAAATGAGCAGTTCTTC; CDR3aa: CASSLSGETLNEQFF
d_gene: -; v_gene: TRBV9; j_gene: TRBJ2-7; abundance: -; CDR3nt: TGTGCCAGCGCCGAGGGGGACGGCTCCTACGAGCAGTACTTC; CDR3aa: CASAEGDGSYEQYF
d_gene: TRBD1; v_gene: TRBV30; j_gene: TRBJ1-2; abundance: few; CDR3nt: TGTGCCTGGAGTGTTGGGGACAGTCATGGCTACACCTTC; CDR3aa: CAWSVGDSHGYTF
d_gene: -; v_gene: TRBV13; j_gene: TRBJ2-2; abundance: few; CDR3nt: TGTGCCAGCAGTCCTGATCCCCGGGACGCCACGAACACCGGGGAGCTGTTTTTT; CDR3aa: CASSPDPRDATNTGELFF
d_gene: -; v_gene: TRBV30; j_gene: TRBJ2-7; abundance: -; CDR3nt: TGTGCCTGGAGGGCGGCCTCCTACGAGCAGTACTTC; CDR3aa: CAWRAASYEQYF
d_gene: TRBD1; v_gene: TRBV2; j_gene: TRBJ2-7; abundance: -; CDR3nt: TGTGCCAGCAGTGACCCGACAGGGGGCCTTCTCGAGCAGTACTTC; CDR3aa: CASSDPTGGLLEQYF
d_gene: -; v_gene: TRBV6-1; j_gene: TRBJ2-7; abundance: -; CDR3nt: TGTGCCAGCATCCTATGGGGCTACGAGCAGTACTTC; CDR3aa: CASILWGYEQYF
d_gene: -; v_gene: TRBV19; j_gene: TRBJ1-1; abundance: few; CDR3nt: TGTGCCAGTAGTATTGATGCCGAAACTGAAGCTTTCTTT; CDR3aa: CASSIDAETEAFF
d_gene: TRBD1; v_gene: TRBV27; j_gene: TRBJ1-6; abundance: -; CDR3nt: TGTGCCAGCAGTCCTACAGGGGGTAGCTCACCCCTCCACTTT; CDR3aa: CASSPTGGSSPLHF
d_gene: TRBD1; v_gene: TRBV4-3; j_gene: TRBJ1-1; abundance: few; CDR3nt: TGCGCCAGCAGCCCCGACAGGGAGGGTAACATGAACACTGAAGCTTTCTTT; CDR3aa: CASSPDREGNMNTEAFF
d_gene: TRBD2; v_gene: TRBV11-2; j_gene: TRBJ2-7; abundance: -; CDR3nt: TGTGCCAGCAGCCTAGCGGGTCCCTATGGATGGCAGTACTTC; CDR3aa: CASSLAGPYGWQYF
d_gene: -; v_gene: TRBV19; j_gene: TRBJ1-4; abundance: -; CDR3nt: TGTGCCAGTAGGCGGAGGTCCTCCGAAAAACTGTTTTTT; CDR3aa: CASRRRSSEKLFF
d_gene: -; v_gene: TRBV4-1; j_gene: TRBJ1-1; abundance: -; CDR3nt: TGCGCCAGCAGCCTCAACCCAGGGCACACTGAAGCTTTCTTT; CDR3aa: CASSLNPGHTEAFF
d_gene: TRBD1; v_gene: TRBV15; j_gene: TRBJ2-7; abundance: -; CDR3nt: TGTGCCACCAGCTTCGGACAGGGATCCCACGAGCAGTACTTC; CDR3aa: CATSFGQGSHEQYF
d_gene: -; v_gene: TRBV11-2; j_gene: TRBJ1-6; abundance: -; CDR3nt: TGTGCCAGCAGCTTACTTAATTCACCCCTCCACTTT; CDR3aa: CASSLLNSPLHF
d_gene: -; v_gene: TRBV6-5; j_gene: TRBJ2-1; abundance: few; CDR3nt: TGTGCCAGCAGTTCAGACACCTTGGATGAGCAGTTCTTC; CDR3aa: CASSSDTLDEQFF
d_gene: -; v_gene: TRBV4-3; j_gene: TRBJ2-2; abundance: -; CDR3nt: TGCGCCAGCAGCCAAGATATGGGACGTTCCGGGGAGCTGTTTTTT; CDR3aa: CASSQDMGRSGELFF
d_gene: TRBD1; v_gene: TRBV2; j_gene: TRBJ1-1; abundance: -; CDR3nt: TGTGCCAGCAGTGAAGGTGGGACAGCGAGATCTGAAGCTTTCTTT; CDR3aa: CASSEGGTARSEAFF
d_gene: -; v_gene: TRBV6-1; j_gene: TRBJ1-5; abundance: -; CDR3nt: TGTGCCAGCAGCTCCCTCGCGGGGGGCTTGGAGCCCCAGCATTTT; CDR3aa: CASSSLAGGLEPQHF
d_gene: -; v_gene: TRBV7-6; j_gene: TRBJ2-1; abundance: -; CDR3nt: TGTGCCAGCAGCTTCAGTGGGAATGAGCAGTTCTTC; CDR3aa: CASSFSGNEQFF
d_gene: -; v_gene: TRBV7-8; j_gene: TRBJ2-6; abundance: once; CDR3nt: TGTGCCAGCAGCCTTCTCGAGGGCTCTGGGGCCAACGTCCTGACTTTC; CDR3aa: CASSLLEGSGANVLTF
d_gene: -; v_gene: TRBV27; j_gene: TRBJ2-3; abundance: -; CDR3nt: TGTGCCAGCCAACAGGGACCCACAGATACGCAGTATTTT; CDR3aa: CASQQGPTDTQYF
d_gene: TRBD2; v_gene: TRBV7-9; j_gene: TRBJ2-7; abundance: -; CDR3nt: TGTGCCAGCAGCTTCGGGGGGGCCTACGAGCAGTACTTC; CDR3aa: CASSFGGAYEQYF
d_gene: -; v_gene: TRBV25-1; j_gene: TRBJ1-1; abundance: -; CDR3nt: TGTGCCAGCACCCTAGGTTGGGTAGCTTTCTTT; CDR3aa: CASTLGWVAFF
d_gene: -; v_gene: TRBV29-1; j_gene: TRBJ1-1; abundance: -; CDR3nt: TGCAGCGCGAGGTGGGGGGGCACTGAAGCTTTCTTT; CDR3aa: CSARWGGTEAFF
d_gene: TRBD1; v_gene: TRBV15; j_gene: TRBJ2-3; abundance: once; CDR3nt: TGTGCCACCAGGGGACAGGCATACACAGATACGCAGTATTTT; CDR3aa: CATRGQAYTDTQYF
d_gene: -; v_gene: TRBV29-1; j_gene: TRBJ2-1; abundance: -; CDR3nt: TGCAGCGTTGACCACAATGAGCAGTTCTTC; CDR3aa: CSVDHNEQFF
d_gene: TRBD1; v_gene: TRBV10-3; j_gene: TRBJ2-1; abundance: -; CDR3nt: TGTGCCATCAGTGGTGAGACAGGGGACAATGAGCAGTTCTTC; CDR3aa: CAISGETGDNEQFF
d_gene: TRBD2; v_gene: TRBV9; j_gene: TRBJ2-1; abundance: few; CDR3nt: TGTGCCAGCAGCGTAGAGGGCCTAGCGGGGGAACTTTACAATGAGCAGTTCTTC; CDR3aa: CASSVEGLAGELYNEQFF
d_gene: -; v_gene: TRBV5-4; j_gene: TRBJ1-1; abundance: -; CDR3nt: TGTGCCAGCAGCTTGGGCATGGCGCCGAACACTGAAGCTTTCTTT; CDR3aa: CASSLGMAPNTEAFF
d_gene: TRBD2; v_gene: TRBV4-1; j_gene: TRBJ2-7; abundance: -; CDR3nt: TGCGCCAGCAGCCCCACTAGCGGGGTTACCTACGAGCAGTACTTC; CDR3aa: CASSPTSGVTYEQYF
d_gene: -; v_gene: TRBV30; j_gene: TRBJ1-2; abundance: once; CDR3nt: TGTGCCTGGAGTGCCCTCGGGGAGAACTATGGCTACACCTTC; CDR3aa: CAWSALGENYGYTF
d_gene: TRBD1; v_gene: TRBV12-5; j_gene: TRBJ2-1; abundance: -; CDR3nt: TGTGCTAGTGGTTTGGTAGGGCCTCGACAGGGGGTGGTGAATGAGCAGTTCTTC; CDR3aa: CASGLVGPRQGVVNEQFF
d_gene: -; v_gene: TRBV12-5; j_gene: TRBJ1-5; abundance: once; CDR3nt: TGTGCTAGTGGTTTGGTACAAACAGCCATCAATCAGCCCCAGCATTTT; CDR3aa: CASGLVQTAINQPQHF
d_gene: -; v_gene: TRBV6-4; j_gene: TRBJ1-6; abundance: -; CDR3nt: TGTGCCAGCAGTGAGGACAATAATTCACCCCTCCACTTT; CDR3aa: CASSEDNNSPLHF